Each of the 9 T cell receptor beta chains below was sequenced from the same sample in a study of blood T cell repertoires in COVID-19. Repertoires were generated with immunoSEQ multiplex PCR, while TCRdb's copy carries only in-frame clones and drops some. The sample carries around 150,000 clones, roughly 90% recorded once. Sequencing used peripheral blood. Source of these receptors: a man aged 30 to 39 with COVID-19, enrolled during active disease.

The gene calls are TRBV5-6 and TRBJ2-1; 11 nucleotides match TRBD2. V lost 0 bases to trimming and J lost 4 bases; unmatched junction nucleotides: 3. CDR3 length: 16 amino acids. CDR1 and CDR2 from the germline V gene are SGHDT and YYEEEE. The CDR3 sequence: CASSLALAGAYNEQFF. The CDR3 DNA follows: TGTGCCAGCAGCTTGGCACTAGCGGGAGCTTACAATGAGCAGTTCTTC.

This sequence joins TRBV5-4 and TRBJ2-7; 9 positions agree with TRBD1. The CDR3 loop spans 15 amino acids. Germline CDR1 reads SGHNT; CDR2 reads YYREEE (reference sequence). V was clipped by 0 bases and J by 5 bases; unmatched bases: 6. CDR3 nucleotides: TGTGCCAGCAGCTTGGCTGGACAGGGGTTCGACGAGCAGTACTTC. It translates to CASSLAGQGFDEQYF.

The chain recombines TRBV19 with TRBJ1-1; D unresolved. The germline V and J ends were trimmed by 2 bases and 3 bases, with 13 bases remaining between them. Germline V CDR1 and CDR2: LNHDA, SQIVND (reference sequence). The CDR3 length is 15 residues. Here the CDR3 DNA reads TGTGCCAGTAGTATATTAGGTGAGGGAGACACTGAAGCTTTCTTT. It encodes CASSILGEGDTEAFF.

This chain connects TRBV5-5 to TRBJ1-5; the D gene is possibly TRBD1 (5 bases). Germline V gene sequence: CDR1 SGHKS, CDR2 YYEKEE (reference sequence). The ends were cut back, 0 bases at V and 2 bases at J, with 9 bases in the middle. The CDR3 consists of 15 residues. CDR3 protein: CASSLALQGNQPQHF. The CDR3 region has the DNA TGTGCCAGCAGCTTGGCCCTACAGGGCAATCAGCCCCAGCATTTT.

V gene TRBV5-6 combines with J gene TRBJ1-2; D ambiguous. The CDR3 loop spans 13 amino acids. V was cut by 0 bases and J by 6 bases, with 9 bases left in between. CDR1 SGHDT and CDR2 YYEEEE come from the germline V gene. This CDR3 is CASSLAPRDGYTF. DNA for the CDR3: TGTGCCAGCAGCTTGGCCCCGAGGGATGGCTACACCTTC.

The CDR3 DNA reads TGCGCCAGCAGCTTGGTATTAGGACAGGTTAAAGCTTTCTTT. Translation: CASSLVLGQVKAFF. J is TRBJ1-1 and V is TRBV5-1, with 7 bases lining up with TRBD1. Germline CDR1 reads SGHRS; CDR2 reads YFSETQ. The CDR3 is 14 residues long. The J segment lost 9 bases and the V segment lost 0 bases, leaving 8 bases of the junction unmatched.

This clone was seen only a few times. This chain links TRBV7-2 with TRBJ1-3, with D possibly being TRBD1 (6 bases). The CDR3 extends over 17 amino acids. Trimming left V 1 base short and J 4 bases short, with 17 bases between. CDR1 and CDR2 (germline): SGHTA, FQGNSA. In DNA form, the CDR3 reads TGTGCCAGCAGCTTAGGGGGGCAGGGGATCAGAGGAAACACCATATATTTT. Its translation: CASSLGGQGIRGNTIYF.

This sequence joins TRBV20-1 and TRBJ1-2; perhaps TRBD1 as D (5 bases). CDR1 is DFQATT and CDR2 is SNEGSKA in the germline V gene (reference sequence). The V end was cut by 6 bases, the J end by 0 bases, with 26 bases between. This CDR3 has 18 amino acids. Written as DNA, the CDR3 is TGCAGTGCCAGTGCGAGGCTCAGGGTGAAAGAGACTAACTATGGCTACACCTTC. Residues: CSASARLRVKETNYGYTF.

This chain connects TRBV2 to TRBJ1-5, with 8 positions matching TRBD1. V gave up 8 bases and J gave up 3 bases; unmatched junction bases: 3. Germline CDR1 SNHLY, CDR2 FYNNEI. The CDR3 length is 13 residues. The CDR3 DNA sequence: TGTGCCAGCCACAGGGGGGTCAATCAGCCCCAGCATTTT. Its translation: CASHRGVNQPQHF. Using reference TRBV2 and TRBJ1-5 for the parts outside the CDR3, the full variable domain is EPEVTQTPSHQVTQMGQEVILRCVPISNHLYFYWYRQILGQKVEFLVSFYNNEISEKSEIFDDQFSVERPDGSNFTLKIRSTKLEDSAMYFCASHRGVNQPQHFGDGTRLSIL.